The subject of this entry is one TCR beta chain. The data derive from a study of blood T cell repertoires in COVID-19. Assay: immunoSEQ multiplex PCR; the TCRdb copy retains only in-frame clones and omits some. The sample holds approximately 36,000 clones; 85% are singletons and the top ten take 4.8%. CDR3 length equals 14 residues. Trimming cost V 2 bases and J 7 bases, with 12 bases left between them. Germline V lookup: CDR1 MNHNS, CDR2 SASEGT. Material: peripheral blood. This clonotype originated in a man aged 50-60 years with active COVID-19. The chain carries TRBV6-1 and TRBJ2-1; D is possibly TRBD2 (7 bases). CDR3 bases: TGTGCCAGCAGTGAATCGGGGGGCAGGAATGAGCAGTTCTTC. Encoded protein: CASSESGGRNEQFF.